This T cell receptor (beta chain) was recovered during a study of CD8+ T cells in alopecia areata. General study results and limits: Affected lesional scalp, above all in alopecia totalis/universalis, was more clonal than normal scalp. Patients displayed less clarity in TCR sharing than mice, a finding possibly related to HLA.

As concerns this clone: Antigen specificity is unknown.

There are 14 residues in the CDR3. V was clipped by 4 bases and J by 4 bases, with 9 bases between them. The germline V gene encodes CDR1 SGHNT and CDR2 YYREEE (reference sequence). Cell sorting on a FACSAria was used to separate CD4+ and CD8+ T cells from the PBMCs. The sequencing template was cDNA reverse transcribed from extracted RNA. Generated by immunoSEQ multiplex PCR, the TCRdb table keeps only in-frame clones and is missing some. This sample has 110,000 or so clones; approximately 58% occur once, and the top ten carry 2.5% to 3.5%. This chain joins TRBV5-4 and TRBJ1-6; D possibly corresponds to TRBD1 (5 bases). The sequence was obtained from a human donor in good health. The specimen was CD4+ T cells sorted from blood. Here the CDR3 reads CASSRDVYNSPLHF. The CDR3, as DNA: TGTGCCAGCAGCCGGGACGTATATAATTCACCCCTCCACTTT.